These 20 T cell receptor beta chains were sequenced from one sample in a study of cytomegalovirus exposure and HLA in healthy donors. This PCR relied on a set of 60 Vbeta primers and 13 Jbeta primers. The table came from immunoSEQ multiplex PCR; TCRdb's copy has only in-frame clones and leaves some out. The sample lists under 150,000 clones, around four fifths occurring once. The sequencing sample was made of PBMCs. These receptors originate from a man aged 35 to 55 in good health and CMV-seronegative.

About this clone itself: Other DNA sequences from this sample encode an identical CDR3 as well. The V and J genes are TRBV20-1 and TRBJ2-5; D unclear. This CDR3 is built from 11 residues. Germline assignment: CDR1 DFQATT and CDR2 SNEGSKA (reference sequence). Trimming stripped 6 bases from V and 0 bases from J, with 5 bases between. The CDR3 DNA is TGCAGTGCCCGGTACCAAGAGACCCAGTACTTC. Translation: CSARYQETQYF.

V is TRBV13 and J is TRBJ2-7, with a weak D call TRBD2 (7 bases). Trimming left V 5 bases short and J 0 bases short, with 17 bases between. The CDR3 sequence is 16 residues long. CDR1 and CDR2 from the germline V gene are PRHDT and FYEKMQ (reference sequence). In DNA, the CDR3 is TGTGCCAGCAGCACCCTTCCCGGGGGGCACTCCTACGAGCAGTACTTC. This encodes CASSTLPGGHSYEQYF.

The chain recombines TRBV15 with TRBJ1-5; no reliable D call. The CDR3 contains 14 residues. CDR1 and CDR2 from the germline V gene are LNHNV and YYDKDF (reference sequence). V lost 0 bases to trimming and J lost 3 bases, with 6 bases between them. The CDR3 loop reads CATSRDGDNQPQHF. The CDR3 nucleotides are TGTGCCACCAGCAGAGACGGGGACAATCAGCCCCAGCATTTT.

The chain is built from TRBV7-8 and TRBJ1-4, with 10 bases that match TRBD1. The germline V gene encodes CDR1 SGHVS and CDR2 FQNEAQ. J lost 6 bases, V lost 2 bases, and 6 bases had no gene match. This CDR3 region has 16 residues. The CDR3 here is CASSLRFGQGDEKLFF. The CDR3 bases are TGTGCCAGCAGCTTAAGGTTTGGACAGGGGGATGAAAAACTGTTTTTT.

The chain links TRBV2 to TRBJ2-3, with 11 positions matching TRBD2. Germline CDR1 is SNHLY and CDR2 is FYNNEI. V was pared by 6 bases and J by 2 bases, with 7 bases of the junction left unmatched. CDR3 length: 16 amino acids. CDR3 in amino acids: CASRNGLAGYTDTQYF. CDR3 nucleotides: TGTGCCAGCAGAAATGGACTAGCGGGTTACACAGATACGCAGTATTTT.

J is TRBJ1-6 and V is TRBV6-4; possibly TRBD1 for D (5 bases). Germline V gene data show CDR1 as MRHNA and CDR2 as SNTAGT. The CDR3 is made up of 14 amino acids. V lost 4 bases, J lost 5 bases, and 9 bases lay in between. CDR3 residues: CASSAQGNNSPLHF. DNA for the CDR3: TGTGCCAGCAGTGCGCAGGGTAATAATTCACCCCTCCACTTT.

This chain links TRBV18 with TRBJ1-4, with 8 nucleotides matching TRBD1. Germline values: CDR1 KGHSH, CDR2 LQKENI. The CDR3 spans 14 residues. V gave up 4 bases and J gave up 6 bases; unmatched junction bases: 4. CDR3 in amino acids: CASSRQGADEKLFF. For the CDR3, the DNA is TGTGCCAGCTCACGGCAGGGGGCAGATGAAAAACTGTTTTTT.

Written as DNA, the CDR3 is TGTGCCAGCACCACCGGGGAGGTTCGCGAGCAGTACTTC. Translating it yields CASTTGEVREQYF. The chain couples TRBV2 to TRBJ2-7; tentative D call: TRBD2 (6 bases). V was cut by 7 bases and J by 6 bases, with 16 bases left in between. CDR1 is SNHLY and CDR2 is FYNNEI in the germline V gene. This CDR3 is built from 13 residues.

V gene TRBV7-2 combines with J gene TRBJ1-4; TRBD1 matches at 7 bases. The germline CDR1 and CDR2 sequences are SGHTA and FQGNSA. The ends lost 2 bases at V and 14 bases at J; junction bases unmatched: 8. CDR3 length: 13 amino acids. This CDR3 reads CASSLRGQEKLFF. The CDR3 DNA follows: TGTGCCAGCAGCTTAAGGGGGCAGGAGAAGCTGTTTTTT.

This chain joins TRBV29-1 and TRBJ1-1; D gene uncertain. The V and J ends lost 4 bases and 3 bases respectively, with 9 bases between them. Germline-derived CDR1 and CDR2 are SQVTM and ANQGSEA. The CDR3 has 12 amino acids. CDR3 sequence: CSVVGDHTEAFF. As DNA, the CDR3 is TGCAGCGTTGTCGGGGATCACACTGAAGCTTTCTTT.

This clone was recorded only once. V and J are TRBV19 and TRBJ1-2; D remains unclear. The V and J ends lost 4 bases and 3 bases respectively, with 12 bases between them. The length of the CDR3 is 14 residues. Germline V gene sequence: CDR1 LNHDA, CDR2 SQIVND (reference sequence). The CDR3 nucleotides are TGTGCCAGTAGTAGTGGAGGGCTGGACTATGGCTACACCTTC. It encodes CASSSGGLDYGYTF.

The CDR3 DNA follows: TGTGCCAGCACCAGTTTTCCCCAGGGGGGAAACACCATATATTTT. It specifies CASTSFPQGGNTIYF. The chain joins TRBV28 to TRBJ1-3; a possible D gene is TRBD1 (6 bases). Germline V gives CDR1 MDHEN, CDR2 SYDVKM. Trimming removed 7 bases from V and 4 bases from J, with 17 bases in between. The CDR3 covers 15 residues.

This clone was seen only once. The J gene is TRBJ1-6, the V gene TRBV2; the D is unclear. CDR3 size: 11 residues. Trimming took off 6 bases at V and 8 bases at J, with 5 bases between the two ends. Germline V gene sequence: CDR1 SNHLY, CDR2 FYNNEI. The CDR3 DNA is TGTGCCAGCAGACGAGATTCACCCCTCCACTTT. Protein: CASRRDSPLHF.

This clone was seen more than once but under ten times. The V gene is TRBV5-4, the J gene TRBJ2-7, with D perhaps TRBD1 (7 bases). The CDR3 loop spans 14 amino acids. V lost 2 bases, J lost 3 bases, and 12 bases lay in between. CDR1 is SGHNT and CDR2 is YYREEE in the germline V gene (reference sequence). This CDR3 reads CASSFGQGGYEQYF. The CDR3 bases are TGTGCCAGCAGCTTTGGCCAGGGGGGCTACGAGCAGTACTTC.

The chain has TRBV4-1 and TRBJ2-5, with 13 bases matching TRBD2. This CDR3 has 17 residues. From germline, CDR1 is MGHRA and CDR2 YSYEKL. The V segment lost 1 base and the J segment 2 bases; nucleotides outside the gene matches: 4. CDR3 sequence: CASSQGPTSGGQETQYF. In DNA form, the CDR3 reads TGCGCCAGCAGCCAAGGCCCGACTAGCGGGGGGCAAGAGACCCAGTACTTC.

This chain uses TRBV9 with TRBJ2-2, with 7 bases matching TRBD2. J gave up 2 bases and V 2 bases, and 12 bases lay outside the gene matches. The germline CDR1 and CDR2 sequences are SGDLS and YYNGEE. The CDR3 spans 18 residues. The CDR3 DNA reads as TGTGCCAGCAGCGTCCAGAAAGGGGACTACCAAAACACCGGGGAGCTGTTTTTT. This codes for CASSVQKGDYQNTGELFF.

The chain is built from TRBV18 and TRBJ2-7; 8 bases are shared with TRBD1. The germline CDR1 and CDR2 sequences are KGHSH and LQKENI. Losses at the gene ends were 3 bases for V and 6 bases for J; bases not matched to a gene: 1. This CDR3 is 12 amino acids long. CDR3: CASSPDRGEQYF. CDR3 bases: TGTGCCAGCTCACCCGACAGGGGCGAGCAGTACTTC. The full variable domain, its missing parts supplied by reference TRBV18 and TRBJ2-7, is NAGVMQNPRHLVRRRGQEARLRCSPMKGHSHVYWYRQLPEEGLKFMVYLQKENIIDESGMPKERFSAEFPKEGPSILRIQQVVRGDSAAYFCASSPDRGEQYFGPGTRLTVT.

This clone was seen only once. The chain recombines TRBV6-5 with TRBJ2-3; D uncertain. Between the trimmed V and J ends, which lost 4 bases and 0 bases, there was a span of 8 bases. The CDR3 spans 14 residues. The germline V gene encodes CDR1 MNHEY and CDR2 SVGAGI. Written as DNA, the CDR3 is TGTGCCAGCAGTTGGCAGACTAGCACAGATACGCAGTATTTT. Encoded protein: CASSWQTSTDTQYF.

The chain couples TRBV29-1 to TRBJ2-7, with TRBD2 identical over 11 bases. The V gene end was trimmed by 6 bases and the J gene end by 4 bases; junction bases not matched to a gene: 8. The germline CDR1 and CDR2 sequences are SQVTM and ANQGSEA. The CDR3 extends over 14 amino acids. The CDR3 DNA sequence: TGCAGCGTCACGACTAGCGGGAATCGTTACGAGCAGTACTTC. The encoded protein is CSVTTSGNRYEQYF.

The rearrangement joins TRBV4-2 to TRBJ2-5, with 10 bases identical to TRBD2. V gave up 4 bases and J gave up 5 bases; unmatched junction bases: 7. The CDR3 sequence is 15 residues long. CDR1 LGHNA and CDR2 YNFKEQ come from the germline V gene. The CDR3 reads CASSPSLAGLETQYF. CDR3 DNA sequence: TGTGCCAGCAGCCCATCACTAGCGGGACTGGAGACCCAGTACTTC.